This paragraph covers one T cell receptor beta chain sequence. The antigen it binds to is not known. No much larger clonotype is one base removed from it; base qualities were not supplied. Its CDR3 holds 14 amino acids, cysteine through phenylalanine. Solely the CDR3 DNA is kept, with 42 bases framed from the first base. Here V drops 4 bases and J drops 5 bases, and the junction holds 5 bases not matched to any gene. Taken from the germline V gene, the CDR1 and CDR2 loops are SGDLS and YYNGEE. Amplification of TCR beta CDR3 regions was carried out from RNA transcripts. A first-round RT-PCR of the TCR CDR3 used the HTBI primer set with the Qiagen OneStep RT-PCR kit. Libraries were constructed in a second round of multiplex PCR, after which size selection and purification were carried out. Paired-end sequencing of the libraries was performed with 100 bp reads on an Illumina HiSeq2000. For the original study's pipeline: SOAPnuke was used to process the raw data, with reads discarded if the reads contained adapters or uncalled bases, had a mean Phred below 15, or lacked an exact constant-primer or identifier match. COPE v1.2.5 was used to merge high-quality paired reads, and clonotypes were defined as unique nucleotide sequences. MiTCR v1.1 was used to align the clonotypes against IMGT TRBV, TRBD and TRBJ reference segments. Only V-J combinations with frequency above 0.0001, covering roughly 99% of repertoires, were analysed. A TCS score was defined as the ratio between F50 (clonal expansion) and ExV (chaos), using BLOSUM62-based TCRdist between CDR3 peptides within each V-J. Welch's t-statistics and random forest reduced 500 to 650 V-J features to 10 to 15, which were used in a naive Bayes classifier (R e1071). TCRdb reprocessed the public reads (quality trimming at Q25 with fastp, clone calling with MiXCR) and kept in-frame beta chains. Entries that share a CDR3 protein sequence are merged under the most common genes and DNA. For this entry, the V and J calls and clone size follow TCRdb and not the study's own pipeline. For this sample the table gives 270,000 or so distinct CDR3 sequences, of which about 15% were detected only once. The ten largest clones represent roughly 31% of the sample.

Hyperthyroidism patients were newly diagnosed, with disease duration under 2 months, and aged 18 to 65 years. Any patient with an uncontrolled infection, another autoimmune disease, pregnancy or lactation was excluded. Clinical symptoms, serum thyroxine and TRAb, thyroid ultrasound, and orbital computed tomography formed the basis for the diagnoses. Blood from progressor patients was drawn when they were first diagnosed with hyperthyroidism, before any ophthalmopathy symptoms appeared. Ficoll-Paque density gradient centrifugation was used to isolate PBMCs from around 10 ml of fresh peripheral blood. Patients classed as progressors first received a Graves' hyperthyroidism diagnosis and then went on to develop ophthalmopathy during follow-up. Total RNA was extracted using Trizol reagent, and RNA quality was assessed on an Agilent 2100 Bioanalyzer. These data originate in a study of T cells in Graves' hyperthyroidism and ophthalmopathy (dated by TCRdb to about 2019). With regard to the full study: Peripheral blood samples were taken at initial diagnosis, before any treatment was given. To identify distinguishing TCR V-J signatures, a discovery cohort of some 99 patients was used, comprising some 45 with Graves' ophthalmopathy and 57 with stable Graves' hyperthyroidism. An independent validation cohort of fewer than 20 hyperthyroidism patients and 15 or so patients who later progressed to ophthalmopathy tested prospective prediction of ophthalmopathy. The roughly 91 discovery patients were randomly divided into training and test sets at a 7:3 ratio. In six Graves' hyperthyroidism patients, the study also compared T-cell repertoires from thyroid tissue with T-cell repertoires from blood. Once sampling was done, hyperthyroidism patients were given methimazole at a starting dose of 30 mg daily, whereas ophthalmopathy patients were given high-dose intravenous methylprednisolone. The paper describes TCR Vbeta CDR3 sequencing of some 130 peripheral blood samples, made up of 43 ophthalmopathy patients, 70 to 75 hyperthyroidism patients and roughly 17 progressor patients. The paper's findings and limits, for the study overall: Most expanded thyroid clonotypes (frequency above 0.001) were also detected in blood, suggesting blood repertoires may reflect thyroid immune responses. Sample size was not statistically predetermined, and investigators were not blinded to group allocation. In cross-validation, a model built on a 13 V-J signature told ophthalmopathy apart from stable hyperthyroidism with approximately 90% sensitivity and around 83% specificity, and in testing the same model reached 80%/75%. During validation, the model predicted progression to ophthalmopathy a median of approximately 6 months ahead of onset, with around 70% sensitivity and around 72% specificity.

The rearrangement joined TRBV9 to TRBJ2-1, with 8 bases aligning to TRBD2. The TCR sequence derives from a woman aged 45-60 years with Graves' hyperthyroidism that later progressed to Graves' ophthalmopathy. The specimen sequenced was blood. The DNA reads TGTGCCAGCAGCCGCTCGGGGGGGGACAATGAGCAGTTCTTC. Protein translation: CASSRSGGDNEQFF.